Below, 8 T cell receptor beta chains from the same sample are listed, as sequenced in a study of response to subunit inactivated influenza vaccine. TCRdb reanalysed the RT-PCR reads using MiXCR and keeps one entry per CDR3 protein. The sample includes around 850,000 distinct CDR3 sequences, roughly 18% of them seen just once. The starting material was PBMCs from blood, obtained around 5 days after vaccination. The receptors come from a man aged 50 or older who received an inactivated influenza vaccine.

The chain carries TRBV28 and TRBJ2-7; 7 nucleotides match TRBD2. J was trimmed by 5 bases and V by 3 bases; bases with no gene match: 13. The CDR3 is 16 amino acids. CDR1 MDHEN and CDR2 SYDVKM come from the germline V gene. CDR3 sequence: CASSLNGLTGGDEQYF. The CDR3 DNA sequence: TGTGCCAGCAGTTTGAACGGACTGACGGGAGGAGACGAGCAGTACTTC.

This clonotype has just a few counts. V and J are TRBV11-2 and TRBJ2-7; tentatively, D is TRBD1 (6 bases). The CDR3 is made up of 15 amino acids. The V and J ends lost 4 bases and 3 bases respectively, with 16 bases between them. Germline assignment: CDR1 SGHAT and CDR2 FQNNGV. CDR3 bases: TGTGCCAGCAGCTACCAGACGGGACATAACTACGAGCAGTACTTC. It codes for CASSYQTGHNYEQYF.

This clonotype has a count of ten or more. V gene TRBV12-3 or TRBV12-4 combines with J gene TRBJ2-5, with 9 positions matching TRBD2. After removal of 4 bases from V and 0 bases from J, the junction contained 6 bases not matched to a gene. The CDR3 totals 16 residues. The CDR3 region is CASSSRLAGNQETQYF. The CDR3 coding sequence is TGTGCCAGCAGTTCCCGGCTAGCGGGGAACCAAGAGACCCAGTACTTC.

This clonotype was seen a handful of times. The chain carries TRBV10-3 and TRBJ1-1, with D maybe TRBD1 (6 bases). V lost 4 bases to trimming and J lost 0 bases, with 9 bases between them. Germline V gene data show CDR1 as ENHRY and CDR2 as SYGVKD. CDR3 length: 14 residues. This CDR3 reads CAISADSLNTEAFF. CDR3 in DNA: TGTGCCATCAGTGCGGACAGTCTGAACACTGAAGCTTTCTTT.

The gene calls are TRBV6-2 or TRBV6-3 and TRBJ2-7; 10 bases match TRBD2. Trimming took 4 bases from V and 0 from J; bases not matched to a gene: 6. CDR3 size: 16 residues. Germline CDR1 and CDR2: MNHEY and SVGEGT. The CDR3 is CASSLLSGGLSYEQYF. The CDR3 DNA follows: TGTGCCAGCAGTTTACTTAGCGGGGGGCTCTCCTACGAGCAGTACTTC.

The chain joins TRBV20-1 to TRBJ2-7; D perhaps matches TRBD2 (5 bases). The V end lost 1 base, the J end lost 4 bases, and 14 bases lay between the germline ends. The germline CDR1 and CDR2 sequences are DFQATT and SNEGSKA (reference sequence). This CDR3 is 14 amino acids long. The CDR3 reads CSARGGGRVYEQYF. In nucleotides, the CDR3 is TGCAGTGCTAGAGGAGGAGGTCGGGTGTACGAGCAGTACTTC.

This clonotype was seen a few times. The chain joins TRBV20-1 to TRBJ1-2; 8 positions match TRBD1. Per the germline V gene, CDR1 is DFQATT and CDR2 is SNEGSKA (reference sequence). The CDR3 loop spans 13 amino acids. Trimming took 5 bases from V and 8 from J; bases not matched to a gene: 10. CDR3 region: CSAGAGTGEGYTF. Written as DNA, the CDR3 is TGCAGTGCTGGGGCCGGGACAGGAGAGGGCTACACCTTC.

This clonotype has just a few counts. The chain combines TRBV24-1 with TRBJ2-3; D is ambiguous. The ends were cut back, 1 base at V and 2 bases at J, with 15 bases in the middle. This CDR3 region has 17 residues. CDR1 KGHDR and CDR2 SFDVKD come from the germline V gene. The CDR3 DNA reads as TGTGCCACCAGTGATTTTGGGCCTCCTGGACCCACAGATACGCAGTATTTT. It codes for CATSDFGPPGPTDTQYF.